The 26 T cell receptor beta chains below all came from one sample that was sequenced in a study of response to subunit inactivated influenza vaccine. TCRdb reprocessed the RT-PCR reads with MiXCR, giving one entry per CDR3 protein. The top ten clones hold approximately 8.3% of a sample with more than 200,000 distinct CDR3 sequences, more than 10% of them seen once. The sample here was non-naive T cells sorted from PBMCs, taken roughly 15 days before vaccination. The receptors shown here come from a man aged 45 to 65 who received an inactivated influenza vaccine.

This clonotype was detected only a few times. This chain joins TRBV20-1 and TRBJ1-5; D remains unclear. Germline V gene lookup returns CDR1 DFQATT and CDR2 SNEGSKA (reference sequence). This CDR3 spans 13 amino acids. With 5 bases removed from V and 2 bases from J, the gap between germline ends came to 10 bases. CDR3 nucleotide sequence: TGCAGTGCTGACGACCTCGGCAATCAGCCCCAGCATTTT. Protein: CSADDLGNQPQHF.

The CDR3 sequence is CASSLEGFRAEAFF. The CDR3 DNA sequence: TGTGCCAGCAGCTTGGAAGGGTTCCGCGCTGAAGCTTTCTTT. V and J are TRBV5-5 and TRBJ1-1, with D unresolved. The length of the CDR3 is 14 residues. CDR1 SGHKS and CDR2 YYEKEE come from the germline V gene (reference sequence). The germline V and J ends were trimmed by 0 bases and 6 bases, with 12 bases remaining between them.

This clonotype was counted between two and nine times. The chain joins TRBV12-3 or TRBV12-4 to TRBJ2-2; 7 bases align to TRBD1. J was trimmed by 0 bases and V by 11 bases; bases with no gene match: 6. The CDR3 is 14 residues long. The CDR3 sequence is CAVNDRANTGELFF. The CDR3 nucleotides read TGTGCCGTAAATGACAGGGCGAACACCGGGGAGCTGTTTTTT.

The J gene is TRBJ2-1, the V gene TRBV7-3, with D possibly TRBD2 on 5 matching bases. Trimming cost V 1 base and J 7 bases, with 11 bases left between them. The CDR3 length is 14 residues. Germline CDR1 is SGHTA and CDR2 is FQGTGA. CDR3 nucleotide sequence: TGTGCCAGCAGCTTAAGTCTAGCAATTAATGAGCAGTTCTTC. Translation gives CASSLSLAINEQFF.

This clonotype was detected a few times. The chain is built from TRBV4-3 and TRBJ1-2; TRBD1 might be the D (5 bases). CDR3 length: 15 amino acids. CDR1 is LGHNA, CDR2 YSLEER, per germline. The germline V and J ends were trimmed by 0 bases and 4 bases, with 12 bases remaining between them. The CDR3 is CASSQEVGQIYGYTF. CDR3 DNA sequence: TGCGCCAGCAGCCAAGAAGTGGGGCAGATCTATGGCTACACCTTC.

J is TRBJ2-3 and V is TRBV6-2 or TRBV6-3, with TRBD2 identical over 8 bases. The CDR3 loop spans 16 amino acids. CDR1 is MNHEY and CDR2 is SVGEGT in the germline V gene. The V gene end was trimmed by 6 bases and the J gene end by 8 bases; junction bases not matched to a gene: 16. CDR3 region: CASRARAGVSYSTQYF. CDR3 DNA sequence: TGTGCCAGCAGGGCCCGAGCGGGAGTTTCTTATTCTACGCAGTATTTT.

This clonotype was counted a few times. The chain employs TRBV14 and TRBJ1-2; 10 bases align to TRBD1. V dropped 4 bases and J dropped 7; count of bases not matched to a gene: 6. The CDR3 contains 14 residues. Germline V gives CDR1 SGHDN, CDR2 FVKESK. The CDR3 region has the DNA TGTGCCAGCAGCCGACAAGGGACAGGGGTTGGCTACACCTTC. Amino acids: CASSRQGTGVGYTF.

This sequence joins TRBV6-1 and TRBJ1-3; 8 bases match TRBD1. Trimming removed 6 bases from V and 3 bases from J; junction bases left unmatched: 7. Germline-derived CDR1 and CDR2 are MNHNS and SASEGT. CDR3 size: 15 residues. This CDR3 reads CASRRDRGGGNTIYF. In DNA form, the CDR3 reads TGTGCCAGCAGGAGAGACAGGGGTGGTGGAAACACCATATATTTT.

CDR3 coding DNA: TGTGCCACCTCCCAGTACAGGGATGGCAATCAGCCCCAGCATTTT. Protein: CATSQYRDGNQPQHF. This chain joins TRBV15 and TRBJ1-5; perhaps TRBD1 as D (6 bases). In germline, CDR1 is LNHNV, CDR2 YYDKDF (reference sequence). This CDR3 region has 15 residues. The V end lost 8 bases, the J end lost 2 bases, and 16 bases lay between the germline ends.

The V gene is TRBV7-6, the J gene TRBJ2-6; D possibly matches TRBD1 or TRBD2 (5 bases each). V lost 1 base to trimming and J lost 0 bases, with 13 bases between them. CDR1 and CDR2 (germline): SGHVS, FNYEAQ. CDR3 length equals 18 residues. CDR3 region: CASSLETGRLSGANVLTF. CDR3 coding DNA: TGTGCCAGCAGCTTAGAAACGGGGCGACTCTCTGGGGCCAACGTCCTGACTTTC.

V is TRBV28 and J is TRBJ2-5; 8 positions agree with TRBD1. The J segment lost 5 bases and the V segment lost 5 bases, leaving 7 bases of the junction unmatched. CDR1 and CDR2 from the germline V gene are MDHEN and SYDVKM. The CDR3 totals 14 residues. This CDR3 is CASSPGGSGETQYF. The CDR3 nucleotides read TGTGCCAGCAGTCCAGGGGGCTCGGGGGAGACCCAGTACTTC.

The V call is TRBV5-1, the J call TRBJ2-3, with 8 positions matching TRBD1. The CDR3 has 14 residues. The V gene's germline CDR1 is SGHRS and CDR2 YFSETQ. V shed 0 bases and J 10 bases; nucleotides not matched to a gene: 7. The CDR3 DNA reads as TGCGCCAGCAGCTTGGAGTACGAGACAGGGGCGCAGTATTTT. Encoded protein: CASSLEYETGAQYF. Full variable domain (outside the CDR3, taken from reference TRBV5-1 and TRBJ2-3): KAGVTQTPRYLIKTRGQQVTLSCSPISGHRSVSWYQQTPGQGLQFLFEYFSETQRNKGNFPGRFSGRQFSNSRSEMNVSTLELGDSALYLCASSLEYETGAQYFGPGTRLTVL.

This clonotype was observed a handful of times. The chain carries TRBV18 and TRBJ2-5; D is perhaps TRBD2 (5 bases). Germline V gene sequence: CDR1 KGHSH, CDR2 LQKENI. CDR3 length: 14 amino acids. Trimming shortened V by 0 bases and J by 5 bases, and 10 bases separated the two germline ends. The CDR3 here is CASSPPSERETQYF. The DNA of the CDR3 is TGTGCCAGCTCACCACCATCGGAGCGGGAGACCCAGTACTTC.

This clonotype was recorded a few times. The V call is TRBV21-1, the J call TRBJ2-2; TRBD2 is the table's D call and was not checked against the DNA. TRBV21-1 is reported as a pseudogene. The length of the CDR3 is 17 residues. Here the CDR3 reads CASLQEEGRERAGELFF. Written as DNA, the CDR3 is TGTGCCAGCCTACAGGAGGAAGGGAGGGAGAGAGCCGGGGAGCTGTTTTTT.

The chain is built from TRBV20-1 and TRBJ2-1; 10 bases agree with TRBD2. From germline, CDR1 is DFQATT and CDR2 SNEGSKA (reference sequence). The ends lost 5 bases at V and 4 bases at J; junction bases unmatched: 14. There are 17 residues in the CDR3. In DNA form, the CDR3 reads TGCAGTGCTCGAGGGGCAGCGGGAGGGCCTATATACAATGAGCAGTTCTTC. Translated, it gives CSARGAAGGPIYNEQFF.

This clonotype has only one observation. The V call is TRBV7-8, the J call TRBJ2-2; D call uncertain. Germline V gene sequence: CDR1 SGHVS, CDR2 FQNEAQ. V lost 4 bases to trimming and J lost 4 bases, with 10 bases between them. The CDR3 sequence is 14 residues long. CDR3 bases: TGTGCCAGCAGCTCCCGACGGGCCACCGGGGAGCTGTTTTTT. Translated: CASSSRRATGELFF.

The gene calls are TRBV20-1 and TRBJ1-1; the D gene is possibly TRBD1 (5 bases). The CDR3 covers 14 residues. V lost 2 bases and J lost 4, with 14 bases in between. Germline CDR1 and CDR2: DFQATT and SNEGSKA (reference sequence). In DNA, the CDR3 is TGCAGTGCTAGAAGCACATACGGGGCCACTGAAGCTTTCTTT. It codes for CSARSTYGATEAFF.

There are a few counts of this clonotype. V is TRBV6-2 or TRBV6-3 and J is TRBJ2-7; 9 bases map to TRBD1. Trimming removed 0 bases from V and 11 bases from J; junction bases left unmatched: 2. Germline CDR1 and CDR2: MNHEY and SVGEGT. The CDR3 is made up of 12 amino acids. CDR3 region: CASSYSRDREYF. As DNA, the CDR3 is TGTGCCAGCAGTTACTCCCGGGACAGGGAGTACTTC.

This chain links TRBV29-1 with TRBJ2-5, with D perhaps matching TRBD2 (6 bases). Trimming left V 4 bases short and J 7 bases short, with 13 bases between. The CDR3 contains 12 residues. The germline V gene has CDR1 SQVTM and CDR2 ANQGSEA. CDR3 nucleotide sequence: TGCAGCGTTGGGAGCAGGAGGGGGACCCAGTACTTC. This codes for CSVGSRRGTQYF.

This clonotype has just a few counts. The CDR3 DNA follows: TGTGCCAGCAGTGACCAAACACTCGTAGGGACCCAGTACTTC. It is translated as CASSDQTLVGTQYF. The genes are TRBV2 and TRBJ2-5, with D unresolved. CDR3 length: 14 amino acids. CDR1 and CDR2 from the germline V gene are SNHLY and FYNNEI. Trimming removed 3 bases from V and 7 bases from J, with 15 bases in between.

This chain joins TRBV6-1 and TRBJ2-1, with D perhaps TRBD2 (5 bases). This CDR3 comprises 16 residues. CDR1 and CDR2 from the germline V gene are MNHNS and SASEGT. V lost 6 bases and J lost 7, with 22 bases in between. CDR3 amino acids: CASRPPDFQGSNEQFF. CDR3 sequence (DNA): TGTGCCAGCAGACCTCCGGACTTTCAAGGGAGTAATGAGCAGTTCTTC.

Notes on this clonotype: With a much larger clone just one base away, this may be a read error. The V and J genes are TRBV11-2 and TRBJ2-5; 11 nucleotides agree with TRBD2. J was trimmed by 0 bases and V by 5 bases; bases with no gene match: 2. Looked up from germline, CDR1 is SGHAT and CDR2 is FQNNGV. The CDR3 consists of 15 residues. CDR3 DNA: TGTGCCAGCAGCCGGACTAGCGGGTACCAAGAGACCCAGTACTTC. Translating it yields CASSRTSGYQETQYF.

The chain has TRBV5-6 and TRBJ2-3; 8 bases line up with TRBD2. Per germline, CDR1 SGHDT and CDR2 YYEEEE. The J segment lost 6 bases and the V segment lost 3 bases, leaving 6 bases of the junction unmatched. The CDR3 is made up of 14 amino acids. For the CDR3, the DNA is TGTGCCAGCAGCTACGTAGCGGGACCCGATACGCAGTATTTT. Amino acids: CASSYVAGPDTQYF. Using reference TRBV5-6 and TRBJ2-3 for the parts outside the CDR3, the full variable domain is DAGVTQSPTHLIKTRGQQVTLRCSPKSGHDTVSWYQQALGQGPQFIFQYYEEEERQRGNFPDRFSGHQFPNYSSELNVNALLLGDSALYLCASSYVAGPDTQYFGPGTRLTVL.

This chain uses TRBV12-3 or TRBV12-4 with TRBJ1-5, with D unresolved. Trimming removed 6 bases at V and 4 bases at J, with 13 bases between. The CDR3 consists of 14 residues. The DNA for the CDR3 is TGTGCCAGCAGCTACGGGGATGGGAATCAGCCCCAGCATTTT. Its protein is CASSYGDGNQPQHF.

This rearrangement joins TRBV5-5 to TRBJ2-7, with 7 bases that match TRBD1. CDR1 and CDR2 (germline): SGHKS, YYEKEE (reference sequence). The V gene end was trimmed by 1 base and the J gene end by 0 bases; junction bases not matched to a gene: 1. The length of the CDR3 is 14 residues. CDR3 region: CASSLQGVSYEQYF. CDR3 bases: TGTGCCAGCAGCTTGCAGGGGGTCTCCTACGAGCAGTACTTC.

Many counts were recorded for this clonotype. The chain carries TRBV7-3 and TRBJ2-2; possibly TRBD1 for D (5 bases). Germline values: CDR1 SGHTA, CDR2 FQGTGA. The V gene lost 5 bases and the J gene lost 5 bases, with 9 bases spanning the gap. CDR3 size: 13 residues. This chain's CDR3 is CASSAQGTGELFF. CDR3 in DNA: TGTGCCAGCAGCGCCCAGGGAACCGGGGAGCTGTTTTTT.